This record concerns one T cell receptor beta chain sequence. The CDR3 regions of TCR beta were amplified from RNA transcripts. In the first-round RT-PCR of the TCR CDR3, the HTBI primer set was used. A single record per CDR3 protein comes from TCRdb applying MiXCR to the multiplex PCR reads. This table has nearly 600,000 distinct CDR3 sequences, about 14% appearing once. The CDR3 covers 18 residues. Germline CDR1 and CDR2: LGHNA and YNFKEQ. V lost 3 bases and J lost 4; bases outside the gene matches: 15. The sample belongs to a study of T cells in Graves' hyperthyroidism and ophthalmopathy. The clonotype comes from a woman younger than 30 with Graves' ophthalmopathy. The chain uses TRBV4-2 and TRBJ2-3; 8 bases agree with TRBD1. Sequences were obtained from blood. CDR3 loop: CASSQIALGTGAADTQYF. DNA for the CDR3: TGTGCCAGCAGCCAGATTGCCCTTGGGACAGGTGCCGCAGATACGCAGTATTTT.